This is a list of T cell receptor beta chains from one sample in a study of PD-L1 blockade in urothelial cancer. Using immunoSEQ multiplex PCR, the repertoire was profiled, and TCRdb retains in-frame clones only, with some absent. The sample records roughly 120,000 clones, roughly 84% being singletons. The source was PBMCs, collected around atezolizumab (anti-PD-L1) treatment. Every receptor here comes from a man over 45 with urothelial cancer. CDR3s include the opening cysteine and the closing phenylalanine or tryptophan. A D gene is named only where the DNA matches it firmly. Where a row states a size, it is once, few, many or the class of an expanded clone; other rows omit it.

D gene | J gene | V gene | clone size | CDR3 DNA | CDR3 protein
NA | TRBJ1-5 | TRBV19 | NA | TGTGCCAGTAGTATAGAAAGGGGACAGCCCCAGCATTTT | CASSIERGQPQHF
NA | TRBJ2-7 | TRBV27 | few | TGTGCCAGCAGCCCCTTGCTAGGTATAGGCTACGAGCAGTACTTC | CASSPLLGIGYEQYF
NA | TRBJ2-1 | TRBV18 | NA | TGTGCCAGCTCACCCTACCTAGACAGTGAGCAGTTCTTC | CASSPYLDSEQFF
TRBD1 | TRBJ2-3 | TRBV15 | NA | TGTGCCACCAGCAGCGACCAAGGTTTGACAGGGAATTACGCAGATACGCAGTATTTT | CATSSDQGLTGNYADTQYF
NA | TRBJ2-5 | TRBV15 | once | TGTGCCACCAGCAGAGATCGCCAGGGCCCCCAAGAGACCCAGTACTTC | CATSRDRQGPQETQYF
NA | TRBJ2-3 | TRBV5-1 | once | TGCGCCAGCAGCTTGGTTCCCCCCTCCACAGATACGCAGTATTTT | CASSLVPPSTDTQYF
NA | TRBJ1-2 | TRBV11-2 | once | TGTGCCAGCAGCCGGATGGGGCTGACGATGGGCTACACCTTC | CASSRMGLTMGYTF
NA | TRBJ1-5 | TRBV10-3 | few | TGTGCCATCAGTGACAGCAGGGGAGTTCGCAATCAGCCCCAGCATTTT | CAISDSRGVRNQPQHF
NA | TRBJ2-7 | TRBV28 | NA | TGTGCCAGCAGTTTCCGGCGGGACTCCTACGAGCAGTACTTC | CASSFRRDSYEQYF
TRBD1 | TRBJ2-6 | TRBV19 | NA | TGTGCCAGTAGTGCCCGGACAGGGGCGGCCTCTGGGGCCAACGTCCTGACTTTC | CASSARTGAASGANVLTF
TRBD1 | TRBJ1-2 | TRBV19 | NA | TGTGCCAGTTCAAACTGGAGGACAGGAACTACGGGTCGATTGGGCTACACCTTC | CASSNWRTGTTGRLGYTF
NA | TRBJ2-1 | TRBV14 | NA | TGTGCCAGCAGCCGACTAAGAGTGGGGGCTACTAGCGCCACAAGGCGGAATGAGCAGTTCTTC | CASSRLRVGATSATRRNEQFF
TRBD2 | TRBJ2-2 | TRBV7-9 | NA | TGTGCCAGCAGCTTCGCTAGCGGGGACACCGGGGAGCTGTTTTTT | CASSFASGDTGELFF
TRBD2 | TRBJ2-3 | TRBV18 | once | TGTGCCAGCTCACCCTTAGCGGGAGGCGCAGATACGCAGTATTTT | CASSPLAGGADTQYF
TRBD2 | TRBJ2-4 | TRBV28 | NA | TGTGCCAGCAGTGGCGGGGGTAGCGCCAAAAACATTCAGTACTTC | CASSGGGSAKNIQYF
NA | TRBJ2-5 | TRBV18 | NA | TGTGCCAGCTCCCCTACGGTCAGGGGCTTTCGGGAGACCCAGTACTTC | CASSPTVRGFRETQYF
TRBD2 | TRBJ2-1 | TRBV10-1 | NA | TGCGCCAGCAGTGAGGGACTAGCGGGAGTATATGGTGAGCAGTTCTTC | CASSEGLAGVYGEQFF
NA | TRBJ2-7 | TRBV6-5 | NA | TGTGCCAGCAGCTCCATTGGCAGGGCCTACGAGCAGTACTTC | CASSSIGRAYEQYF
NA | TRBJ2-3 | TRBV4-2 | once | TGTGCCAGCAGCCAGCAGGGTTTCACAGATACGCAGTATTTT | CASSQQGFTDTQYF
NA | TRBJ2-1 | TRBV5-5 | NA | TGTGCCAGCGTTAGCTCGGGGTCCTACAATGAGCAGTTCTTC | CASVSSGSYNEQFF
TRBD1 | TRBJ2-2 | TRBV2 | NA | TGTGCCAGCGGACAGGGGGCTCACACCGGGGAGCTGTTTTTT | CASGQGAHTGELFF
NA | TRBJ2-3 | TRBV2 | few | TGTGCCAGCAGTGGAGGGGCGGGAAGGGGTGATACGCAGTATTTT | CASSGGAGRGDTQYF
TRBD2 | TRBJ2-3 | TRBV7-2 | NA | TGTGCCAGCACCGCAACCCTAGCGGGCACAGATACGCAGTATTTT | CASTATLAGTDTQYF
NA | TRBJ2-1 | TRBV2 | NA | TGTGCCAGCAGTGAGTTGTTTAGTGAGCAGTTCTTC | CASSELFSEQFF
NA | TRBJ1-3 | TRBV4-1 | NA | TGCGCCAGCAGCCAAGATGGGCGGGACACCATATATTTT | CASSQDGRDTIYF
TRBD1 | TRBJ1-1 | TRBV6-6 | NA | TGTGCCAGCAGGCGACAGGGGGCAAGGGCTGAAGCTTTCTTT | CASRRQGARAEAFF
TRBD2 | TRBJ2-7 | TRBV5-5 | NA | TGTGCCAGCAGCTTGACCGGCGGGGGGGGAGACGAGCAGTACTTC | CASSLTGGGGDEQYF
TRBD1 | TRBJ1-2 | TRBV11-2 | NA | TGTGCCAGCAGCTTTACAGGGGGCGCAGGGAACTATGGCTACACCTTC | CASSFTGGAGNYGYTF
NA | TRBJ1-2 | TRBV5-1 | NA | TGCGCCAGCACCGAACAGGGTTTTGGCTACACCTTC | CASTEQGFGYTF
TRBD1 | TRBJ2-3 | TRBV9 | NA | TGTGCCAGCAGCGGGACGGACAGGGGAAGCACAGATACGCAGTATTTT | CASSGTDRGSTDTQYF
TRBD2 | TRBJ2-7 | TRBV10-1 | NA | TGCGCCAGCAGTGAGCCGGTAGCGGGAGTCTACGAGCAGTACTTC | CASSEPVAGVYEQYF
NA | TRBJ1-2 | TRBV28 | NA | TGTGCCAGCATGTGGGGCCTCTACGGCTACACCTTC | CASMWGLYGYTF
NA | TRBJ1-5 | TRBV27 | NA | TGTGCCAGCGCCCCGGGGCAGGGGAATCAGCCCCAGCATTTT | CASAPGQGNQPQHF
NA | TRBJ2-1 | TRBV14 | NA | TGTGCCAGCAGCCAAGATTTATTCAGGGGATACAATGAGCAGTTCTTC | CASSQDLFRGYNEQFF
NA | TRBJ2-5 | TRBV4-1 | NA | TGCGCCAGCAGCCAAGATGGTGGGGCGGCCCAAGAGACCCAGTACTTC | CASSQDGGAAQETQYF
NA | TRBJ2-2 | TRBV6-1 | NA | TGTGCCAGCAGTGTAGGGGGGGGCGGGGAGCTGTTTTTT | CASSVGGGGELFF
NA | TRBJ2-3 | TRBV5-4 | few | TGTGCCAGCAGCTTTGACTCCCCCCTCGATACGCAGTATTTT | CASSFDSPLDTQYF
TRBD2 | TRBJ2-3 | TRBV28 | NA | TGTGCCAGCAGTTTAGCCCTAGCGGGAGCCTACACAGATACGCAGTATTTT | CASSLALAGAYTDTQYF
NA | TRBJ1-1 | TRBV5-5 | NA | TGTGCCAGCAGCTTGGTTTCGGGTAACACTGAAGCTTTCTTT | CASSLVSGNTEAFF
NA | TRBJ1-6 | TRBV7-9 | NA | TGTGCCAGCAGCTTAAGCGACAGATCCTATTCACCCCTCCACTTT | CASSLSDRSYSPLHF
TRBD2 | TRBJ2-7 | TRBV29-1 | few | TGCAGCGTAGTGACTAGCGGGAGGTTCGCCGGCGACGAGCAGTACTTC | CSVVTSGRFAGDEQYF
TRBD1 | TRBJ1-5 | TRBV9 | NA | TGTGCCAGCAGCCCAGGGGGAGCAAATCAGCCCCAGCATTTT | CASSPGGANQPQHF
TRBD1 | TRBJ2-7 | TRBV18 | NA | TGTGCCAGCGGACCCGGGACAGGGGGAGGCGAGCAGTACTTC | CASGPGTGGGEQYF
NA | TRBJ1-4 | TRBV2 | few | TGTGCCAGCAGTGACTACAGGGCAACTAATGAAAAACTGTTTTTT | CASSDYRATNEKLFF
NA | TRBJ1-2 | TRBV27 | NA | TGTGCCAGCAGTTTTACAGGGACCTATGGCTACACCTTC | CASSFTGTYGYTF
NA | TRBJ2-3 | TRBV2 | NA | TGTGCCAGCAGTGAAGTACGGACAGGCACAGATACGCAGTATTTT | CASSEVRTGTDTQYF
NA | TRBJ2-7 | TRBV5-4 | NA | TGTGCCAGCAGCATCGGGAGTCCGGGGGACGAGCAGTACTTC | CASSIGSPGDEQYF
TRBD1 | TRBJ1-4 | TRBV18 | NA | TGTGCCAGCTCACCGGACAGGGGGCGTCCCTCTGAAAAACTGTTTTTT | CASSPDRGRPSEKLFF
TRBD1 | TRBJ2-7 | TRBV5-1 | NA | TGCGCCAGCAGTCCCGGGACAGGGGTCAAATACGAGCAGTACTTC | CASSPGTGVKYEQYF
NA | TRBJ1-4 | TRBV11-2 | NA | TGTGCCAGCAGCTTATCGTATTCTAATGAAAAACTGTTTTTT | CASSLSYSNEKLFF
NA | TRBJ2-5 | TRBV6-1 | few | TGTGCCAGCACGGACCAAGAGACCCAGTACTTC | CASTDQETQYF
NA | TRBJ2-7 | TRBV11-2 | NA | TGTGCCAGCAGCTTAGACAGGGCGTACGAGCAGTACTTC | CASSLDRAYEQYF
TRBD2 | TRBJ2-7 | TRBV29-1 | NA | TGCAGCGTTGAAGGGCTAGCGGGAGGAGGATACGAGCAGTACTTC | CSVEGLAGGGYEQYF
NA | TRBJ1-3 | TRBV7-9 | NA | TGTGCCAGCTCGGGGATCTCTGGAAACACCATATATTTT | CASSGISGNTIYF
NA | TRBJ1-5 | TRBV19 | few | TGTGCCAGTAGAAATTCCCCAGGGAATCAGCCCCAGCATTTT | CASRNSPGNQPQHF
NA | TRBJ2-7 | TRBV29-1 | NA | TGCAGCGTCGAGACGGGAGAGGCGTACGAGCAGTACTTC | CSVETGEAYEQYF
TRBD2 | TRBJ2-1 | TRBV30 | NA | TGTGCCTGGACCTCGGGTAGCGGGAGTCCCAATGAGCAGTTCTTC | CAWTSGSGSPNEQFF